This T cell receptor beta chain was sequenced for a study of T cell responses to AZD1222 COVID-19 vaccine. Findings and caveats of the study: Of the AZD1222 recipients, only 5 or 6 were seropositive at baseline.

TCRdb's copy holds only in-frame clones and misses some; the assay was immunoSEQ multiplex PCR. There are 100,000 or so clones in the sample; roughly 87% occur only once, and 16% lies in the top ten. Points on this clone: Its antigen is as yet unknown.

This CDR3 is 13 amino acids long. V was clipped by 4 bases and J by 2 bases; unmatched bases: 2. Germline V lookup: CDR1 SGHRS, CDR2 YFSETQ. The TCR was taken from an adult in good health. Sample: peripheral blood, taken on day 0 of AZD1222 vaccination. The chain joins TRBV5-1 to TRBJ1-2, with TRBD1 identical over 7 bases. CDR3 loop: CASSPGQNYGYTF. CDR3 nucleotide sequence: TGCGCCAGCAGCCCGGGACAGAACTATGGCTACACCTTC. The full variable domain, in which reference TRBV5-1 and TRBJ1-2 provide the parts outside the CDR3, is KAGVTQTPRYLIKTRGQQVTLSCSPISGHRSVSWYQQTPGQGLQFLFEYFSETQRNKGNFPGRFSGRQFSNSRSEMNVSTLELGDSALYLCASSPGQNYGYTFGSGTRLTVV.